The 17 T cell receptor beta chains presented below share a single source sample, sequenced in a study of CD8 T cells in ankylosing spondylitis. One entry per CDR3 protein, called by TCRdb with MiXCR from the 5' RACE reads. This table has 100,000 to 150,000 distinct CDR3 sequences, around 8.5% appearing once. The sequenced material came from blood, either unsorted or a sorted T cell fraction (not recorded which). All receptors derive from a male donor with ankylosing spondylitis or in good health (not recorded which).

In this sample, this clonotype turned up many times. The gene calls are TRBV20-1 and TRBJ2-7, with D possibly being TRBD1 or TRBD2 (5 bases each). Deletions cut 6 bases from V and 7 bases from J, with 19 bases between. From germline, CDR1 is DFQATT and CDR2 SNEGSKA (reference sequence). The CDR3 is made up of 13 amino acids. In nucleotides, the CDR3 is TGCAGTGCCTCTCGGGACGGGCCTCTGGAGCAGTACTTC. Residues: CSASRDGPLEQYF.

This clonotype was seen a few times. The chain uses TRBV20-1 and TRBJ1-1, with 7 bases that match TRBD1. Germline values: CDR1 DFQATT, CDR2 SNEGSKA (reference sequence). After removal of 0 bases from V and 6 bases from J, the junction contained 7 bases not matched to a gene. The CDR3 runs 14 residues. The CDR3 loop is CSARETGLNAEAFF. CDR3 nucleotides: TGCAGTGCTAGAGAGACAGGGCTAAATGCTGAAGCTTTCTTT.

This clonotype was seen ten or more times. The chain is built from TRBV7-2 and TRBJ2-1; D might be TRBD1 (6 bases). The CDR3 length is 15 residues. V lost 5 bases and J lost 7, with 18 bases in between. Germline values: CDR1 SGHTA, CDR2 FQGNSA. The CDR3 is CASSQGGTAGNEQFF. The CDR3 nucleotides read TGTGCCAGCAGCCAAGGGGGAACGGCCGGGAATGAGCAGTTCTTC.

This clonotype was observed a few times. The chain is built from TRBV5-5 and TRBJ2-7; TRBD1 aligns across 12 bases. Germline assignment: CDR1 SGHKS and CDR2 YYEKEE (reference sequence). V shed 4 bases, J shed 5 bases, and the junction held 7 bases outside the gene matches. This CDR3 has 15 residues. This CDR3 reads CASSIPGQGANEQYF. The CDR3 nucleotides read TGTGCCAGCAGCATCCCGGGACAGGGGGCCAACGAGCAGTACTTC.

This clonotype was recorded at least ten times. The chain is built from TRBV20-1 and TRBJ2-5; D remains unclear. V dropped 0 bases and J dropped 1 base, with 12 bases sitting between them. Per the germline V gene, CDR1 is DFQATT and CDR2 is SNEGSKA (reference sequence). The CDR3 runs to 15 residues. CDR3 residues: CSARDGGDFQETQYF. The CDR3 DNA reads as TGCAGTGCTAGAGATGGTGGAGACTTCCAAGAGACCCAGTACTTC.

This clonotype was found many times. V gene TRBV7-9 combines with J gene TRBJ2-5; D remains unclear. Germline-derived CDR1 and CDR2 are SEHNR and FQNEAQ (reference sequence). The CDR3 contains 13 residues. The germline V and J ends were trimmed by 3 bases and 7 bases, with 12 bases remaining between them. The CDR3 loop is CASSFGHKGTQYF. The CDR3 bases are TGTGCCAGCAGCTTTGGCCATAAAGGGACCCAGTACTTC. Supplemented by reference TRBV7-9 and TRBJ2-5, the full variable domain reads DTGVSQNPRHKITKRGQNVTFRCDPISEHNRLYWYRQTLGQGPEFLTYFQNEAQLEKSRLLSDRFSAERPKGSFSTLEIQRTEQGDSAMYLCASSFGHKGTQYFGPGTRLLVL.

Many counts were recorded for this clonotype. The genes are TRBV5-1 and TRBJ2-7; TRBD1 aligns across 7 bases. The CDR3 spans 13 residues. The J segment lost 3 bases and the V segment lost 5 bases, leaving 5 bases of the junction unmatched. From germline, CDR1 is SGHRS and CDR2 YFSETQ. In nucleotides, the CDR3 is TGCGCCAGCAGTCGGGGACAGAGCTACGAGCAGTACTTC. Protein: CASSRGQSYEQYF.

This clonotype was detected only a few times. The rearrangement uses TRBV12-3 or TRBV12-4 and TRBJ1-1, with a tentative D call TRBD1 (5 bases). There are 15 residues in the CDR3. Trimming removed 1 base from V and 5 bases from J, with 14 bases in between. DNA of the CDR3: TGTGCCAGCAGTTTAGGACTCGGGGGGTATACTGAAGCTTTCTTT. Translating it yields CASSLGLGGYTEAFF.

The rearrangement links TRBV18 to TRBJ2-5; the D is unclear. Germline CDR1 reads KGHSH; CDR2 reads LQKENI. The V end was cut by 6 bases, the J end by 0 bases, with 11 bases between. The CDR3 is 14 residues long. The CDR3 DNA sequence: TGTGCCAGCTCCCGTTCCAGAAACCAAGAGACCCAGTACTTC. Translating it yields CASSRSRNQETQYF.

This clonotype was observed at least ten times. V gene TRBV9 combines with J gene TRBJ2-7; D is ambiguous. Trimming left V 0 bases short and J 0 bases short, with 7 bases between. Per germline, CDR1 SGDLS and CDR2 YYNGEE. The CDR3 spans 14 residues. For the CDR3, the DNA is TGTGCCAGCAGCGTAGGGAGCAGCTCCTACGAGCAGTACTTC. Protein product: CASSVGSSSYEQYF.

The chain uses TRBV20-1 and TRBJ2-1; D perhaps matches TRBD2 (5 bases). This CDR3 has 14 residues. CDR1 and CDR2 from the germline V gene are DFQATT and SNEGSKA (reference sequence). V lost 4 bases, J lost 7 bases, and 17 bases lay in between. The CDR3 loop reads CSAKIPGLSNEQFF. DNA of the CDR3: TGCAGTGCTAAGATCCCAGGACTGTCAAATGAGCAGTTCTTC.

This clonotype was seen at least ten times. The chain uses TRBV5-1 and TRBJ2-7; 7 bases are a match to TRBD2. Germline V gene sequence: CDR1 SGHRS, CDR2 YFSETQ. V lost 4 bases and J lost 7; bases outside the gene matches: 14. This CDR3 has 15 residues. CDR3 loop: CASSLEAGPSLEQYF. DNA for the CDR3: TGCGCCAGCAGCCTAGAAGCGGGACCCTCTTTGGAGCAGTACTTC.

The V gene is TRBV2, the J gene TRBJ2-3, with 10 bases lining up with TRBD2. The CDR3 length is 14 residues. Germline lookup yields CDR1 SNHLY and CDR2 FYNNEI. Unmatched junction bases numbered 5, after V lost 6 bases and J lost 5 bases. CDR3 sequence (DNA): TGTGCCAGCAGAGGAGCGGGAGGGGTAGATACGCAGTATTTT. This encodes CASRGAGGVDTQYF. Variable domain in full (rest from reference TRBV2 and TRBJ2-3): EPEVTQTPSHQVTQMGQEVILRCVPISNHLYFYWYRQILGQKVEFLVSFYNNEISEKSEIFDDQFSVERPDGSNFTLKIRSTKLEDSAMYFCASRGAGGVDTQYFGPGTRLTVL.

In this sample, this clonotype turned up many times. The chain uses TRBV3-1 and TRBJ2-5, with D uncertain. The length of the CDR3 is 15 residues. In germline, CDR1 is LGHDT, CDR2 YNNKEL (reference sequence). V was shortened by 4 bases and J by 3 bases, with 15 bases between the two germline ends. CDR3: CASSLREKLEETQYF. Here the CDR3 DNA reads TGTGCCAGCAGCCTCCGAGAAAAACTTGAAGAGACCCAGTACTTC.

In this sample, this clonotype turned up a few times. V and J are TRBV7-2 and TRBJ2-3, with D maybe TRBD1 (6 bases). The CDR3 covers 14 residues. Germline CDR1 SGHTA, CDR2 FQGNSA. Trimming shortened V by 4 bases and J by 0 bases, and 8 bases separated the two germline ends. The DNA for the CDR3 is TGTGCCAGCAGCTGGACAGCTAGCACAGATACGCAGTATTTT. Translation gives CASSWTASTDTQYF.

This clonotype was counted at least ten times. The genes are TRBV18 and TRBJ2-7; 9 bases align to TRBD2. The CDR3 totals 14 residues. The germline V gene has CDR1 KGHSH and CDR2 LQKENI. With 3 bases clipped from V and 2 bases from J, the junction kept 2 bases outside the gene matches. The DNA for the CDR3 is TGTGCCAGCTCACCGACTAGCGGTCCCTACGAGCAGTACTTC. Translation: CASSPTSGPYEQYF.

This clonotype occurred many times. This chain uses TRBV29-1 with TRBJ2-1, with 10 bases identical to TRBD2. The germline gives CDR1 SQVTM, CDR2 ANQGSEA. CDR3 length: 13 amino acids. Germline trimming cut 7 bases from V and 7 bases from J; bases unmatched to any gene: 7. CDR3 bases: TGCAGCGCCCAACAGACTAGCGGGAATGAGCAGTTCTTC. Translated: CSAQQTSGNEQFF.